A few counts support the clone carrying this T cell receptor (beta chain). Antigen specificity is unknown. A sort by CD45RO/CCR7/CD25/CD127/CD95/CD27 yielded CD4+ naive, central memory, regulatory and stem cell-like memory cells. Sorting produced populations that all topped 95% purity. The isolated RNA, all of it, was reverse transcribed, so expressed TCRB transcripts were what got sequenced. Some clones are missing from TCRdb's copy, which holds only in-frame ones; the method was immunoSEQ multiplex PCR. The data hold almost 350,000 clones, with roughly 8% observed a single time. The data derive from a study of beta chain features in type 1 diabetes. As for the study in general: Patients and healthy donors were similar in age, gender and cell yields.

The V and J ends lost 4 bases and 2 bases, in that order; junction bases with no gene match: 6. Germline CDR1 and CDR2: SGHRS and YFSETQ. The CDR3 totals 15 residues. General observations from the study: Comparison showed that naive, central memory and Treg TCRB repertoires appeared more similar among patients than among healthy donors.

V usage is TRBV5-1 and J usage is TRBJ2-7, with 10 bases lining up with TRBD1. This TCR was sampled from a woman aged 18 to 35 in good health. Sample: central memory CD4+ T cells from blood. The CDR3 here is CASSQGGQGAYEQYF. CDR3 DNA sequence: TGCGCCAGCAGCCAAGGAGGACAGGGGGCCTACGAGCAGTACTTC.